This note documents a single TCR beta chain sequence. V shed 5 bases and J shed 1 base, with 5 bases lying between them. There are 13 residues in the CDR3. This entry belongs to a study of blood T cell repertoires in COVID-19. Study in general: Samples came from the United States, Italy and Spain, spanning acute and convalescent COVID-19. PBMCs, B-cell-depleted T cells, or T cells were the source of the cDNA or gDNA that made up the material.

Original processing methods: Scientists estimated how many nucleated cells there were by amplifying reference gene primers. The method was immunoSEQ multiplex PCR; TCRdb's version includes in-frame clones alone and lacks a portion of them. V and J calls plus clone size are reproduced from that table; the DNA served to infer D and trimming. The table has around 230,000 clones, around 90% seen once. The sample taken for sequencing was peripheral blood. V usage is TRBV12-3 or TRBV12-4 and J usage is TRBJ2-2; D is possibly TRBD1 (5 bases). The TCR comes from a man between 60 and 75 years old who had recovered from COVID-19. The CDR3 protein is CASSQGNTGELFF. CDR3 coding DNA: TGTGCCAGCAGTCAGGGGAACACCGGGGAGCTGTTTTTT.